The T cell receptor beta chain under discussion was sequenced for a study of blood T cell repertoires in COVID-19. Study-level information: Whether acute or convalescent, the COVID-19 samples came from the United States, Italy and Spain.

J was trimmed by 8 bases and V by 4 bases; bases with no gene match: 9. Looked up from germline, CDR1 is SGHRS and CDR2 is YFSETQ. This CDR3 comprises 15 residues. In the source study's methods: Estimated nucleated cell counts came from reference gene primer amplification. The method was immunoSEQ multiplex PCR; TCRdb's version includes in-frame clones alone and lacks a portion of them. V and J calls plus clone size are reproduced from that table; the DNA served to infer D and trimming. The table has about 290,000 clones, 89% seen once. This chain connects TRBV5-1 to TRBJ1-2, with 12 positions matching TRBD1. Sequences were obtained from PBMCs or T cells enriched from blood (not recorded which). This clonotype was obtained from a woman aged 40-49 years who had recovered from COVID-19. CDR3 nucleotides: TGCGCCAGCAGCGCCAGGGACAGGGGGCTGCGGGGCTACACCTTC. It translates to CASSARDRGLRGYTF.